Shown below are 18 T cell receptor beta chains from a single sample sequenced in a study of T cell responses to AZD1222 COVID-19 vaccine. The repertoire was sequenced with immunoSEQ multiplex PCR; TCRdb's copy has only in-frame clones and lacks some. The sample contains about 120,000 clones, around 92% of which appear only once. Sample: peripheral blood, taken on day 0 of AZD1222 vaccination. These receptors were obtained from an adult in good health.

The chain joins TRBV19 to TRBJ2-6, with 7 bases identical to TRBD1. This CDR3 has 14 residues. Unmatched junction bases numbered 10, after V lost 5 bases and J lost 12 bases. Germline CDR1 is LNHDA and CDR2 is SQIVND (reference sequence). The DNA for the CDR3 is TGTGCCAGTAGTCACCGGGACAGCAAATTCGTCCTGACTTTC. Protein sequence: CASSHRDSKFVLTF. Full variable domain (outside the CDR3, taken from reference TRBV19 and TRBJ2-6): DGGITQSPKYLFRKEGQNVTLSCEQNLNHDAMYWYRQDPGQGLRLIYYSQIVNDFQKGDIAEGYSVSREKKESFPLTVTSAQKNPTAFYLCASSHRDSKFVLTFGAGSRLTVL.

This chain joins TRBV15 and TRBJ2-1; D remains unclear. Trimming took off 0 bases at V and 10 bases at J, with 4 bases between the two ends. The CDR3 covers 11 residues. Germline values: CDR1 LNHNV, CDR2 YYDKDF (reference sequence). The CDR3 loop is CATSRETEQFF. The CDR3 DNA follows: TGTGCCACCAGCAGAGAGACCGAGCAGTTCTTC.

This clone occurred once. The chain has TRBV19 and TRBJ1-1; D is ambiguous. The V end was cut by 6 bases, the J end by 2 bases, with 13 bases between. The CDR3 is 14 residues long. CDR1 and CDR2 from the germline V gene are LNHDA and SQIVND (reference sequence). The CDR3 nucleotides read TGTGCCAGTAGGGTAACAGTAGGAAACACTGAAGCTTTCTTT. It specifies CASRVTVGNTEAFF.

The chain has TRBV30 and TRBJ2-3, with TRBD1 matching 7 bases. Germline V CDR1 and CDR2: GTSNPN, SVGIG (reference sequence). The CDR3 runs 13 residues. The junction had 4 bases not matched to a gene; V was cut back by 3 bases and J by 4 bases. The DNA for the CDR3 is TGTGCCTGGAGCCGAACAGGGGCAGATACGCAGTATTTT. Translation gives CAWSRTGADTQYF. The whole variable domain, remainder taken from reference TRBV30 and TRBJ2-3, is SQTIHQWPATLVQPVGSPLSLECTVEGTSNPNLYWYRQAAGRGLQLLFYSVGIGQISSEVPQNLSASRPQDRQFILSSKKLLLSDSGFYLCAWSRTGADTQYFGPGTRLTVL.

The rearrangement uses TRBV28 and TRBJ1-5, with TRBD1 matching 8 bases. The ends lost 6 bases at V and 8 bases at J; junction bases unmatched: 9. Germline V gene sequence: CDR1 MDHEN, CDR2 SYDVKM. The CDR3 has 14 residues. CDR3 nucleotide sequence: TGTGCCAGCAGGACAGGGGACACTCACAAGCCCCAGCATTTT. This gives the protein CASRTGDTHKPQHF.

The gene calls are TRBV11-2 and TRBJ2-1; 7 positions match TRBD2. The germline CDR1 and CDR2 sequences are SGHAT and FQNNGV. Trimming cost V 1 base and J 0 bases; bases outside gene matches: 9. This CDR3 region has 18 residues. CDR3 region: CASSLGTSASSSYNEQFF. The DNA of the CDR3 is TGTGCCAGCAGCTTAGGAACTAGCGCCTCTAGCTCCTACAATGAGCAGTTCTTC.

V is TRBV7-2 and J is TRBJ2-7; D not certain. From germline, CDR1 is SGHTA and CDR2 FQGNSA. The V and J ends lost 7 bases and 5 bases respectively, with 18 bases between them. The CDR3 covers 14 residues. Here the CDR3 DNA reads TGTGCCAGCATCGATGGGCGCCGGTCCAACGAGCAGTACTTC. The encoded protein is CASIDGRRSNEQYF. Combining the CDR3 with reference TRBV7-2 and TRBJ2-7 gives the whole variable domain GAGVSQSPSNKVTEKGKDVELRCDPISGHTALYWYRQSLGQGLEFLIYFQGNSAPDKSGLPSDRFSAERTGGSVSTLTIQRTQQEDSAVYLCASIDGRRSNEQYFGPGTRLTVT.

The V call is TRBV27, the J call TRBJ2-2; either TRBD1 or TRBD2 may supply D (7 bases each). The germline V gene encodes CDR1 MNHEY and CDR2 SMNVEV (reference sequence). The CDR3 extends over 15 amino acids. Deletions cut 3 bases from V and 5 bases from J, with 13 bases between. The CDR3 reads CASSLYRGGTGELFF. CDR3 sequence (DNA): TGTGCCAGCAGTTTGTACAGGGGAGGGACCGGGGAGCTGTTTTTT.

For the CDR3, the DNA is TGTGCCAGCAGCTCAATTAGCGGAAGGCCCTACAATGAGCAGTTCTTC. Translated, it gives CASSSISGRPYNEQFF. The chain links TRBV11-2 to TRBJ2-1; TRBD2 is a possible D gene (6 bases). Germline V gene data show CDR1 as SGHAT and CDR2 as FQNNGV. This CDR3 is 16 amino acids long. Trimming cost V 4 bases and J 2 bases, with 15 bases left between them. The full variable domain, completed using reference TRBV11-2 and TRBJ2-1, is EAGVAQSPRYKIIEKRQSVAFWCNPISGHATLYWYQQILGQGPKLLIQFQNNGVVDDSQLPKDRFSAERLKGVDSTLKIQPAKLEDSAVYLCASSSISGRPYNEQFFGPGTRLTVL.

The V gene is TRBV9, the J gene TRBJ1-2; D remains unclear. The CDR3 loop spans 14 amino acids. Germline CDR1 SGDLS, CDR2 YYNGEE. Trimming removed 4 bases from V and 0 bases from J, with 10 bases in between. CDR3: CASSPSGANYGYTF. The CDR3, as DNA: TGTGCCAGCAGCCCTAGCGGAGCTAACTATGGCTACACCTTC.

This chain links TRBV5-6 with TRBJ2-5, with 10 bases identical to TRBD1. Germline trimming cut 1 base from V and 5 bases from J; bases unmatched to any gene: 8. Germline V gene sequence: CDR1 SGHDT, CDR2 YYEEEE. The CDR3 contains 16 residues. The CDR3 spells CASSLYPTGGWETQYF. The CDR3 DNA is TGTGCCAGCAGCTTGTATCCGACAGGGGGCTGGGAGACCCAGTACTTC.

The chain joins TRBV6-1 to TRBJ2-1; maybe TRBD1 (6 bases). Trimming took 3 bases from V and 10 from J, leaving 25 bases between them. This CDR3 region has 17 residues. Germline V CDR1 and CDR2: MNHNS, SASEGT. The CDR3 sequence is CASSDAGLRRSRGEQFF. The DNA for the CDR3 is TGTGCCAGCAGTGACGCCGGACTCCGCCGTAGTAGGGGGGAGCAGTTCTTC.

The chain links TRBV29-1 to TRBJ2-1, with TRBD1 matching 9 bases. Losses at the gene ends were 6 bases for V and 6 bases for J; bases not matched to a gene: 6. This CDR3 comprises 13 residues. Germline V gene data show CDR1 as SQVTM and CDR2 as ANQGSEA. The CDR3 is CSVTTGGSNEQFF. CDR3 bases: TGCAGCGTGACGACAGGGGGGAGCAATGAGCAGTTCTTC.

The genes are TRBV19 and TRBJ2-1; D assignment may be TRBD1 or TRBD2 (6 bases each). CDR3 length: 14 amino acids. In germline, CDR1 is LNHDA, CDR2 SQIVND (reference sequence). V was trimmed by 1 base and J by 8 bases, leaving 12 bases between them. The chain's CDR3 is CASSIVRGVHEQFF. CDR3 in DNA: TGTGCCAGTAGTATAGTTAGGGGGGTTCATGAGCAGTTCTTC.

The chain joins TRBV27 to TRBJ2-7, with TRBD2 identical over 9 bases. CDR1 is MNHEY, CDR2 SMNVEV, per germline (reference sequence). With 7 bases clipped from V and 2 bases from J, the junction kept 6 bases outside the gene matches. The CDR3 loop spans 14 amino acids. CDR3 in amino acids: CASTSGTSPYEQYF. DNA for the CDR3: TGTGCCAGCACCTCGGGGACTAGCCCCTACGAGCAGTACTTC.

This clone was counted a few times. The V call is TRBV12-3 or TRBV12-4, the J call TRBJ2-3; D call uncertain. V dropped 3 bases and J dropped 7 bases, with 5 bases sitting between them. The CDR3 has 11 residues. The chain's CDR3 is CASSLGNTQYF. CDR3 DNA sequence: TGTGCCAGCAGTTTGGGAAATACGCAGTATTTT.

This rearrangement joins TRBV20-1 to TRBJ2-7, with D possibly matching TRBD1 (5 bases). The CDR3 length is 15 residues. The V gene lost 3 bases and the J gene lost 0 bases, with 15 bases spanning the gap. CDR1 is DFQATT and CDR2 is SNEGSKA in the germline V gene (reference sequence). The CDR3 DNA reads TGCAGTGCTAGTACTCCGGCAAGGGGCTCCTACGAGCAGTACTTC. Its protein is CSASTPARGSYEQYF.

This chain uses TRBV5-1 with TRBJ2-3, with TRBD2 as a possible D gene (6 bases). The V gene lost 3 bases and the J gene lost 4 bases, with 15 bases spanning the gap. The V gene's germline CDR1 is SGHRS and CDR2 YFSETQ. This CDR3 is 15 amino acids long. The CDR3 spells CASSYLAGSPDTQYF. The DNA for the CDR3 is TGCGCCAGCAGCTACCTAGCCGGGAGCCCAGATACGCAGTATTTT. The entire variable domain, with the rest obtained from reference TRBV5-1 and TRBJ2-3, is as follows: KAGVTQTPRYLIKTRGQQVTLSCSPISGHRSVSWYQQTPGQGLQFLFEYFSETQRNKGNFPGRFSGRQFSNSRSEMNVSTLELGDSALYLCASSYLAGSPDTQYFGPGTRLTVL.